This record covers a single T cell receptor (beta chain). This entry comes from a study of blood T cell repertoires in COVID-19. Across the whole study: PBMCs, B-cell-depleted T cells, or T cells provided the cDNA or gDNA that made up the material.

Original processing methods: Amplifying reference gene primers gave estimates of nucleated cell counts. TCRdb's table, derived via immunoSEQ multiplex PCR, lists solely in-frame clones and lacks some. That table supplies the V and J calls and clone size; D and trimming were determined from the DNA. The sample lists roughly 150,000 clones, roughly 84% occurring once. J gave up 0 bases and V 5 bases, and 15 bases lay outside the gene matches. Germline V CDR1 and CDR2: MNHNY, SVGAGI (reference sequence). This CDR3 contains 18 residues. The chain is built from TRBV6-6 and TRBJ1-1, with 7 positions matching TRBD1. The material sequenced was peripheral blood. This TCR derives from a woman aged 45-65 years in a cohort sampled during active or convalescent COVID-19. The CDR3: CASSPLPPGGQMNTEAFF. The CDR3 bases are TGTGCCAGCAGTCCCCTTCCTCCCGGGGGACAGATGAACACTGAAGCTTTCTTT.